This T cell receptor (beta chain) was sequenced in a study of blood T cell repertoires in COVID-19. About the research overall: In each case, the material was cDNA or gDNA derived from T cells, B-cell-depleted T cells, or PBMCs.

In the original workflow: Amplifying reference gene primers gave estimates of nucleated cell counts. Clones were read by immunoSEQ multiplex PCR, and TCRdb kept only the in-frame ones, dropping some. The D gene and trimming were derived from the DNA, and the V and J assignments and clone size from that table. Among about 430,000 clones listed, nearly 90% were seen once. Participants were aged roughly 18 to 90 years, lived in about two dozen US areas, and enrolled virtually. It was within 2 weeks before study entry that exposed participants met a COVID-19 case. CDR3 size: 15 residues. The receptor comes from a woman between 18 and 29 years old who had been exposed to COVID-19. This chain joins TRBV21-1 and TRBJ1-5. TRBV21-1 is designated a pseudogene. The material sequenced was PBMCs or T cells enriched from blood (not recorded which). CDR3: CASSKGGFSNQPQHF. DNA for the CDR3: TGTGCCAGCAGCAAGGGGGGATTTAGCAATCAGCCCCAGCATTTT.